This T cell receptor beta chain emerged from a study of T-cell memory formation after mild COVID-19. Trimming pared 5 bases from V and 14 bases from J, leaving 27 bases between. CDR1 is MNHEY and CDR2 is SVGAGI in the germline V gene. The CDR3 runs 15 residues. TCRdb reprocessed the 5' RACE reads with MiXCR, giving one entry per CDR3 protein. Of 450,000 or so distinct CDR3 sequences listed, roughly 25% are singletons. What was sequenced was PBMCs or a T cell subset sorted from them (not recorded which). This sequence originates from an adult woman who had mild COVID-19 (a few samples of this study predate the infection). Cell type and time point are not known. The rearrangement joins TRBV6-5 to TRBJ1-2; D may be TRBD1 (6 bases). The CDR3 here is CASSTRQGGFYGGTF. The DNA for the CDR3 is TGTGCCAGCAGTACCCGGCAAGGGGGATTCTATGGTGGGACCTTC.